This TCR beta chain appears in the sequencing data of a study of identical twins. Study-level findings and limits: Conclusions relied on cross-sectional statistical analysis, not following the same donors. Low generation-probability sequences were in excess among twin-shared out-of-frame alpha sequences.

The CDR3 is 12 residues long. V was trimmed by 0 bases and J by 9 bases, leaving 7 bases between them. CDR1 and CDR2 (germline): SGHDT, YYEEEE. From the 5' RACE reads, TCRdb called clonotypes with MiXCR, one entry per CDR3 protein. The sample shows roughly 250,000 distinct CDR3 sequences, roughly an eighth of them seen only once. This clonotype has a handful of counts. The antigen is undetermined. The V gene is TRBV5-6, the J gene TRBJ2-1, with a possible D match to TRBD1 (6 bases). Sequencing was carried out using memory (CD45RO+) T cells sorted from blood. This clonotype was obtained from a woman younger than 30 in good health. CDR3 sequence reads: CASSLVDSEQFF. CDR3 nucleotide sequence: TGTGCCAGCAGCTTGGTGGACAGTGAGCAGTTCTTC.